This T cell receptor beta chain comes out of a study of graft-versus-host responses after intestinal transplantation. Sequencing was performed with immunoSEQ multiplex PCR; in TCRdb, only in-frame clones are kept and a portion is missing. The profile shows roughly 27,000 clones, roughly 80% of them singletons. The germline gives CDR1 MDHEN, CDR2 SYDVKM. V was pared by 5 bases and J by 1 base, with 11 bases of the junction left unmatched. This CDR3 has 17 amino acids. The TCR comes from a human patient who received an intestinal transplant, so some T cells may come from the graft donor. The chain couples TRBV28 to TRBJ2-1, with 7 positions matching TRBD1. The sample here was PBMCs, taken approximately 29 days after intestinal transplant. CDR3 DNA: TGTGCCAGCAGTCCGGGTACCGGGACAGCTTCCTACAATGAGCAGTTCTTC. Translating it yields CASSPGTGTASYNEQFF.